This TCR beta chain is drawn from a study of blood T cells in healthy people across ages (dated by TCRdb to the mid-2010s). About the investigation overall: In model experiments, roughly one uniquely barcoded TCR beta cDNA molecule per two T cells was captured by template switching. Using deep sequencing normalized with unique cDNA molecular identifiers, the study measured how TCR beta repertoire diversity changes with age. The donors were divided into four age groups: young (average approximately 15 years), middle-aged (around 41), aged (62) and long-lived (roughly 88). To avoid experimental bias, donors of different ages were randomly spread across the sequencing lanes. The study analyzed two additional independent replicas of 1 million unique cDNA reads from the same blood draw for two donors, one aged 18 to 29 and one aged 80 or older. The full study reports these points: As age increased, observed TCR beta diversity per million T cells dropped in a roughly linear way, and a significant reduction was already evident by age about 40. Because profiling used bulk unsorted PBMCs, naive and antigen-experienced compartments could not be compared conclusively. Observed TCR beta diversity correlated strongly with the percentage of naive T cells measured by flow cytometry. Estimates of total diversity from one million sequenced T cells were regarded as lower bounds and underestimates. Because donor CMV infection status was unknown, age-related changes in expanded clonotypes were potentially confounded. Compared with the aged group, more naive CD4+ T cells, fewer expanded clones and increased TCR diversity were shown by the long-lived group, suggesting age selection.

The library was prepared using 5' RACE. Sequencer: Illumina HiSeq 2500. A second PCR of roughly 6 to 12 cycles was performed with a sample-barcoded 5' primer and a J-beta primer mix. A template-switch 5' adaptor carrying 12 random nucleotides introduced a unique molecular identifier onto each TCR beta cDNA molecule. Each sample yielded at least 2.5 million CDR3-containing paired-end reads. First-strand cDNA was synthesized from all RNA with the Mint cDNA synthesis kit, primed by a TRBC-specific oligonucleotide. After uracil-DNA glycosylase treatment, a first 18-cycle PCR used universal primers M1SS and BC2_uni_R on all cDNA. Per the authors' processing: Normalization of each sample was performed by random selection of 1 million high-quality reads, each carrying a distinct molecular identifier. Reads sharing molecular identifiers were discarded rather than binned into consensus sequences. MiTCR, run with a Q25 quality threshold and the strictest error-elimination algorithm, handled CDR3 identification, clonotype clustering and error correction. A nonparametric unseen species model using Euler transformation provided a lower-bound estimate of total TCR beta diversity. The public reads were reprocessed in TCRdb via fastp at Q25 and MiXCR, keeping in-frame beta chains. CDR3 protein duplicates are merged, each entry listing the most common genes and DNA. The V and J calls come from TCRdb's annotation, not from the publication. The sample data list approximately 1.5 million distinct CDR3 sequences, and less than 45% of these were observed just once. Roughly 3.7% of the sample is in the top ten clones.

The donors were some 36 Caucasian individuals from Russia, aged roughly 6 to 100 years, who were systemically healthy. Each donor gave 8 to 10 milliliters of peripheral blood, drawn into EDTA-treated Vacutainer tubes. Ficoll-Paque density-gradient centrifugation was used to isolate PBMCs, with at least 7 million per sample. Total RNA, at least 5 micrograms per sample, was extracted from PBMCs with Trizol reagent. For every donor, an aliquot of PBMCs went through flow cytometry to measure the percentages of naive CD45RAhigh/CD27high T cells. Regarding this clonotype: The antigen this receptor binds is unknown. No base-level quality is on record; no much larger clone is a single base apart.

Trimming removed 0 bases from V and 3 bases from J; the gene matches leave 3 bases unexplained. The CDR3 runs 16 residues from the cysteine to the phenylalanine. Kept here is only the CDR3 DNA, which spans 48 bases and is read in frame from base 1. As encoded in the germline V gene (reference sequence), CDR1 is MNHEY while CDR2 is SMNVEV. The source of this sequence is a woman aged 18-29 years in good health. The V gene is TRBV27 and the J gene is TRBJ2-3, and 10 bases in between align with TRBD2. Material: blood. Read as DNA, the sequence is TGTGCCAGCAGTTTATCGCTAGCGGGAGTTACAGATACGCAGTATTTT. Its translation reads: CASSLSLAGVTDTQYF.